This TCR beta chain comes out of a study of shared clonotypes between healthy human individuals. Study-wide results and limits: Compared with clonotypes that all four donors shared, non-shared clonotypes had lower generation probabilities. A few donors showed sharing of 4.5% to 6% of naive CD4 clonotypes.

Concerning this clone: Its antigen is not identified.

Division of CD4+ cells produced a CD45RA+ naive subset and a CD45RA-negative memory subset. The authors split each subset's genomic DNA evenly across several immunoSEQ plates. TCRdb's table, derived via immunoSEQ multiplex PCR, lists solely in-frame clones and lacks some. The table includes 2 million to 3 million clones, over 85% detected once. The CDR3 extends over 16 amino acids. Germline values: CDR1 MNHEY, CDR2 SMNVEV (reference sequence). V was cut by 6 bases and J by 2 bases, with 19 bases left in between. This rearrangement joins TRBV27 to TRBJ1-1; tentative D call: TRBD1 (5 bases). The sequence was obtained from a man between 18 and 35 years old in good health. Some clones in this sample may be carry-over from other donors' samples. The sequencing sample was made of naive CD4+ T cells from PBMCs. Subset noted: CD45RA+ positively selected. Here the CDR3 reads CASRPFGRGPNTEAFF. The DNA of the CDR3 is TGTGCCAGCAGGCCCTTTGGACGGGGACCTAACACTGAAGCTTTCTTT.